This T cell receptor (beta chain) was identified during a study of blood T cell repertoires in COVID-19. Study overall: Acute and convalescent COVID-19 samples came from the United States, Italy and Spain. PBMCs, B-cell-depleted T cells, or T cells provided the cDNA or gDNA that made up the material.

In the authors' workflow: Estimated nucleated cell counts came from reference gene primer amplification. Only in-frame clones appear in the TCRdb table, and some are missing; sequencing was by immunoSEQ multiplex PCR. From that table come the V and J calls and clone size; the DNA was used to work out D and trimming. The sample holds about 82,000 clones, around four fifths seen once. The germline V gene encodes CDR1 SGHTA and CDR2 FQGNSA. V was clipped by 5 bases and J by 4 bases; unmatched bases: 7. The CDR3 has 17 amino acids. This clonotype was obtained from a man of 80 years or more with active or convalescent COVID-19. This rearrangement joins TRBV7-2 to TRBJ2-1; 14 nucleotides match TRBD2. Material: peripheral blood. The CDR3: CASSDAGTSGGYNEQFF. CDR3 nucleotides: TGTGCCAGCAGCGACGCCGGGACTAGCGGGGGTTACAATGAGCAGTTCTTC.